Presented here are 17 T cell receptor beta chains from one specimen sequenced in a study of T cell clonality in common variable immunodeficiency. Here immunoSEQ multiplex PCR was the method, and the copy in TCRdb shows in-frame clones only, minus some. Reported are approximately 44,000 clones, none seen only once; the ten largest carry 2.5% to 3%. Sequenced input: peripheral blood mononuclear cells. These receptor sequences come from a person aged 18-70 years in good health.

This clone was seen many times. The CDR3 sequence: CSAATNEKLFF. The part of the CDR3 DNA that was read is TGCAGCGCCGCAACTAATGAAAAG. This chain links TRBV29-1 with TRBJ2-2; unclear D gene. The CDR3 end is not reached by the read, which stops 3 residues before it; the germline J gene fills it in. The CDR3 runs 11 residues. CDR1 is SQVTM and CDR2 is ANQGSEA in the germline V gene.

The sample holds many counts of this clone. CDR3 region: CASSLANQDNEQFF. The DNA read from the CDR3 is TGTGCCAGCAGCTTAGCGAACCAGGACAATGAG. This chain links TRBV7-9 with TRBJ2-1; D remains ambiguous. Read sequence stops 3 residues before the CDR3 end, and the germline J gene provides the missing end. The V end was cut by 0 bases, the J end by 5 bases, with 8 bases between. The CDR3 consists of 14 residues. CDR1 and CDR2 from the germline V gene are SEHNR and FQNEAQ (reference sequence).

This clone was seen repeatedly, ten times or more. The CDR3 end falls 3 residues outside the read, so it is completed with the germline J gene. This rearrangement joins TRBV6-2 or TRBV6-3 to TRBJ2-3, with a possible D match to TRBD1 (5 bases). The CDR3 loop spans 13 amino acids. Trimming shortened V by 5 bases and J by 1 base, and 7 bases separated the two germline ends. Germline V gives CDR1 MNHEY, CDR2 SVGEGT. This CDR3 is CASSDRRTDTQYF. CDR3 bases read: TGTGCCAGCAGTGACAGACGCACAGATACG.

This clone was recorded many times. The CDR3 is cut off 3 residues early in the read; its end comes from the germline J gene. The V and J genes are TRBV5-1 and TRBJ2-3; TRBD2 aligns across 9 bases. The length of the CDR3 is 16 residues. V trimming: 0 bases; J trimming: 5 bases; junction bases outside the gene matches: 7. Germline values: CDR1 SGHRS, CDR2 YFSETQ. The DNA read from the CDR3 is TGCGCCAGCAGCTTGGAGGCTAGCGGGAAACAAGATACG. It yields the protein CASSLEASGKQDT. The entire CDR3 sequence reads CASSLEASGKQDTQYF.

This clone has just a few counts. A read error may be the cause here, since a much bigger clone is one base away. The read comes to an end 3 residues before the CDR3 does, leaving the germline J gene to fill in the end. The rearrangement uses TRBV2 and TRBJ1-1; D is undetermined. Germline loops: CDR1 SNHLY, CDR2 FYNNEI. This CDR3 is built from 14 residues. V was clipped by 4 bases and J by 7 bases, with 16 bases between them. Partial CDR3 DNA: TGTGCCAGCAGTGCCGGGCGGGCCTCGGATGAA. Protein: CASSAGRASDE. The full CDR3 is CASSAGRASDEAFF.

This clone was seen ten or more times. The CDR3 is cut off 3 residues early in the read; its end comes from the germline J gene. The gene calls are TRBV7-1 and TRBJ2-1; TRBD2 might be the D (6 bases). TRBV7-1 is an open reading frame whose function is uncertain. This CDR3 spans 20 amino acids. Trimming stripped 3 bases from V and 1 base from J, with 25 bases between. Partial CDR3 DNA: TGTGCCAGCAGCTCCACCGGAGCGGGCGACCTATCGAGGTCCTACAATGAG. Encoded protein: CASSSTGAGDLSRSYNE. The whole CDR3 is CASSSTGAGDLSRSYNEQFF.

Ten or more counts support this clone. The read comes to an end 3 residues before the CDR3 does, leaving the germline J gene to fill in the end. The chain uses TRBV4-1 and TRBJ2-3, with TRBD2 as a possible D gene (5 bases). With 3 bases removed from V and 3 bases from J, the gap between germline ends came to 16 bases. This CDR3 contains 16 residues. The germline CDR1 and CDR2 sequences are MGHRA and YSYEKL. The covered CDR3 bases are TGCGCCAGCAGCCAGTCACTAGGAGGTAGAACAGATACG. Translation gives CASSQSLGGRTDT. The complete CDR3 protein is CASSQSLGGRTDTQYF.

This clone was seen a handful of times. The read ends 3 residues early relative to the CDR3; the germline J gene fills the gap. The chain carries TRBV7-9 and TRBJ2-1; 9 nucleotides line up with TRBD2. V lost 4 bases to trimming and J lost 7 bases; unmatched junction nucleotides: 5. The CDR3 contains 14 residues. Looked up from germline, CDR1 is SEHNR and CDR2 is FQNEAQ (reference sequence). The CDR3 loop is CASSSPSGKNEQFF. CDR3 DNA (partial): TGTGCCAGCAGCTCCCCTAGCGGGAAGAATGAG.

The covered CDR3 bases are TGCAGTGCTAGAGATCGTGGACAGGAAAGCCAGCCG. Translation gives CSARDRGQESQP. The full CDR3 protein reads CSARDRGQESQPQYF. The rearrangement links TRBV20-1 to TRBJ2-3, with 7 bases fitting TRBD1. The read terminates 3 residues before the CDR3 end, so the remaining end is supplied by the germline J gene. The CDR3 is 15 amino acids. Per germline, CDR1 DFQATT and CDR2 SNEGSKA (reference sequence).

In this sample, this clone turned up many times. The observed sequence ends 3 residues before the CDR3 terminus, with the missing tail filled in from the germline J gene. The chain recombines TRBV7-3 with TRBJ2-7; D is uncertain. Germline loops: CDR1 SGHTA, CDR2 FQGTGA. The CDR3 runs to 15 residues. Trimming removed 5 bases at V and 3 bases at J, with 17 bases between. The CDR3 region is CASSPFPTAGYEQYF. The covered CDR3 bases are TGTGCCAGCAGCCCCTTTCCCACAGCCGGCTACGAG.

A word on this clone: The CDR3 is cut off 3 residues early in the read; its end comes from the germline J gene. This rearrangement joins TRBV2 to TRBJ1-2; 7 positions agree with TRBD1. The CDR3 is 14 amino acids. V was clipped by 6 bases and J by 2 bases; unmatched bases: 6. CDR1 and CDR2 (germline): SNHLY, FYNNEI. The CDR3 sequence: CASRDGTANYGYTF. CDR3 bases read: TGTGCCAGCAGGGACGGGACAGCCAACTATGGC.

The sample holds many counts of this clone. The sequenced fragment ends 3 residues before the CDR3 boundary, so the rest is inferred from the germline J gene. This chain uses TRBV5-4 with TRBJ2-1, with 7 bases identical to TRBD1. V lost 2 bases to trimming and J lost 7 bases; unmatched junction nucleotides: 3. This CDR3 has 13 residues. The V gene's germline CDR1 is SGHNT and CDR2 YYREEE (reference sequence). CDR3 bases read: TGTGCCAGCAGCTTCAGGGGGTCGAATGAG. It encodes CASSFRGSNE. The CDR3 as a whole reads CASSFRGSNEQFF. The full variable domain, in which reference TRBV5-4 and TRBJ2-1 provide the parts outside the CDR3, is ETGVTQSPTHLIKTRGQQVTLRCSSQSGHNTVSWYQQALGQGPQFIFQYYREEENGRGNFPPRFSGLQFPNYSSELNVNALELDDSALYLCASSFRGSNEQFFGPGTRLTVL.

This clone was counted many times. The sequenced fragment ends 3 residues before the CDR3 boundary, so the rest is inferred from the germline J gene. The rearrangement joins TRBV6-1 to TRBJ1-2; TRBD1 matches at 11 bases. In germline, CDR1 is MNHNS, CDR2 SASEGT. The CDR3 has 14 residues. The J segment lost 7 bases and the V segment lost 3 bases, leaving 4 bases of the junction unmatched. CDR3: CASSEGQGDIGYTF. The part of the CDR3 DNA that was read is TGTGCCAGCAGTGAGGGACAGGGGGATATTGGC.

This clone was recorded many times. Read sequence stops 3 residues before the CDR3 end, and the germline J gene provides the missing end. The gene calls are TRBV2 and TRBJ2-5; 11 positions agree with TRBD2. Germline loops: CDR1 SNHLY, CDR2 FYNNEI. The CDR3 runs 17 residues. J was trimmed by 4 bases and V by 2 bases; bases with no gene match: 9. The CDR3 protein is CASSETRLAGWGETQYF. CDR3 bases read: TGTGCCAGCAGTGAAACGAGACTAGCGGGGTGGGGAGAGACC.

This clone was detected ten times or more. The read finishes 3 residues shy of the CDR3 end, and the germline J gene is used to complete it. This chain uses TRBV19 with TRBJ1-2, with 8 bases aligning to TRBD1. This CDR3 is 16 amino acids long. Per the germline V gene, CDR1 is LNHDA and CDR2 is SQIVND (reference sequence). V was pared by 3 bases and J by 2 bases, with 8 bases of the junction left unmatched. CDR3: CASSMTLRDRNYGYTF. CDR3 DNA, as far as it was read: TGTGCCAGTAGTATGACGCTCCGGGACAGGAACTATGGC.

The table lists this clone with many counts. The read finishes 3 residues shy of the CDR3 end, and the germline J gene is used to complete it. This chain connects TRBV4-2 to TRBJ2-1, with 7 bases matching TRBD2. Germline V CDR1 and CDR2: LGHNA, YNFKEQ. The V and J ends lost 4 bases and 0 bases, in that order; junction bases with no gene match: 12. The CDR3 has 18 residues. This CDR3 reads CASSPPSSGVFSYNEQFF. CDR3 bases read: TGTGCCAGCAGCCCCCCATCTAGCGGCGTATTCTCCTACAATGAG.

This clone has ten or more counts. The sequence runs out 3 residues before the end of the CDR3; the remainder is reconstructed from the germline J gene. The chain employs TRBV29-1 and TRBJ2-1; D gene ambiguous. The V gene's germline CDR1 is SQVTM and CDR2 ANQGSEA. The CDR3 totals 14 residues. The germline V and J ends were trimmed by 6 bases and 1 base, with 13 bases remaining between them. CDR3 loop: CSVPSLSSYNEQFF. The sequenced part of the CDR3 DNA is TGCAGCGTCCCCAGTCTTTCGTCCTACAATGAG.